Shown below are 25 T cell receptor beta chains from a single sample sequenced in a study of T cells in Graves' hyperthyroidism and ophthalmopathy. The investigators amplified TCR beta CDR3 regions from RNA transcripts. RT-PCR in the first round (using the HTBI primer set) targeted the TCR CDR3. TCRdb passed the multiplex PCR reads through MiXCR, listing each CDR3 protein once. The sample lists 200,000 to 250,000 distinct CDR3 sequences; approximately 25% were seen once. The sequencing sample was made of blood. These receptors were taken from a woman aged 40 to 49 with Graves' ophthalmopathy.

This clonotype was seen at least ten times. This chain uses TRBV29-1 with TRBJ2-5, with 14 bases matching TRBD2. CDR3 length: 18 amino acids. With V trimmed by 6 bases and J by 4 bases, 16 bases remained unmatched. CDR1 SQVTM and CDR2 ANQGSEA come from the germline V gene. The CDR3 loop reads CSVLDRGPGLAGVETQYF. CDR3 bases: TGCAGCGTACTGGACAGGGGGCCGGGACTAGCGGGAGTAGAGACCCAGTACTTC.

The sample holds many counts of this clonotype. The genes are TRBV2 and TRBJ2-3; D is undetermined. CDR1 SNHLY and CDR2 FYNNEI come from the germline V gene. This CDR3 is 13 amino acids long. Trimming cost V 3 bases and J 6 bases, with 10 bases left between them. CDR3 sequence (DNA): TGTGCCAGCAGTGAGGTGGTGGCGGATACGCAGTATTTT. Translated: CASSEVVADTQYF.

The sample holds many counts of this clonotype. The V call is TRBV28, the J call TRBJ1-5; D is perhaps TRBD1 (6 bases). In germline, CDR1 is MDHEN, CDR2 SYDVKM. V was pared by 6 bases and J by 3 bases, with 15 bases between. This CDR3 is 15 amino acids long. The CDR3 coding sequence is TGTGCCAGCAGCCTTGCTACAGGGCCCAATCAGCCCCAGCATTTT. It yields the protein CASSLATGPNQPQHF.

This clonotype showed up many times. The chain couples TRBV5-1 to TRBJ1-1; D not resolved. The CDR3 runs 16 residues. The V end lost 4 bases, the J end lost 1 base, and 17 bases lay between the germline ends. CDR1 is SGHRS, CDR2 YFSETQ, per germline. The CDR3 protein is CASSRSSDGWNTEAFF. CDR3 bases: TGCGCCAGCAGCCGATCCTCAGATGGGTGGAACACTGAAGCTTTCTTT.

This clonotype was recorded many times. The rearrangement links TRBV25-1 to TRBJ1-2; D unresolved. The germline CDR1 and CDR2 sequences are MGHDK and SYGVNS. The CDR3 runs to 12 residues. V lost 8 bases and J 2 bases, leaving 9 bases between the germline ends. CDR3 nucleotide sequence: TGTGCCAGCGCCGAGGGAAACTATGGCTACACCTTC. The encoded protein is CASAEGNYGYTF.

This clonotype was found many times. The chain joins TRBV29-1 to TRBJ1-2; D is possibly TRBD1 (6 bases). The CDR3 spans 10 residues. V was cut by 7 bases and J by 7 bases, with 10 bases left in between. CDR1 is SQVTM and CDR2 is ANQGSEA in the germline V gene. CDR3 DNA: TGCAGCGCAGGACAGTCTGGCTACACCTTC. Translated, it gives CSAGQSGYTF.

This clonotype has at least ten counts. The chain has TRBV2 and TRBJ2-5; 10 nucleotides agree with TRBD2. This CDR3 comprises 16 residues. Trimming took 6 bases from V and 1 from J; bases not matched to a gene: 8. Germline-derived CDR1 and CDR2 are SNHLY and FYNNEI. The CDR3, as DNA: TGTGCCAGCAGATCCAGCGGGAGGGAATTCCAAGAGACCCAGTACTTC. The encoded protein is CASRSSGREFQETQYF.

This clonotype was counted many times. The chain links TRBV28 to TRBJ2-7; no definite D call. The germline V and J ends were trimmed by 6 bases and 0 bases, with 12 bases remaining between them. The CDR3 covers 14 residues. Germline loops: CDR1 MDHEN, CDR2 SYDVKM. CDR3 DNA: TGTGCCAGCAGAGCTAGTTTTCCCTCCTACGAGCAGTACTTC. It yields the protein CASRASFPSYEQYF.

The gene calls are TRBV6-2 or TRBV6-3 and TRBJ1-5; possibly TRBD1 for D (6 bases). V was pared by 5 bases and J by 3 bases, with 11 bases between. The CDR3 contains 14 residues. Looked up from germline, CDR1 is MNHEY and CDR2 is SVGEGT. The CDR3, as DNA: TGTGCCAGCAGTGCCACAGGGTCCAATCAGCCCCAGCATTTT. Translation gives CASSATGSNQPQHF.

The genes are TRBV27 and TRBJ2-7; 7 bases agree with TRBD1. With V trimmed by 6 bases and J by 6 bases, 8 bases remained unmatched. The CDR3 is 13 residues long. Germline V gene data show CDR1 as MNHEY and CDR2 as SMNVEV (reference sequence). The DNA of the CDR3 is TGTGCCAGCAGGGGTCGACAGGGCAGCGAGCAGTACTTC. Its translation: CASRGRQGSEQYF.

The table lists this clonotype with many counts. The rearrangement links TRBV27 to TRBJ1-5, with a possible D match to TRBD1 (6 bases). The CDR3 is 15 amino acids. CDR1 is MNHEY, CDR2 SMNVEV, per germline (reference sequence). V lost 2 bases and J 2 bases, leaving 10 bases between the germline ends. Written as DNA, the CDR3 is TGTGCCAGCAGTTTAGGGGGGGCCGGCAATCAGCCCCAGCATTTT. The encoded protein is CASSLGGAGNQPQHF.

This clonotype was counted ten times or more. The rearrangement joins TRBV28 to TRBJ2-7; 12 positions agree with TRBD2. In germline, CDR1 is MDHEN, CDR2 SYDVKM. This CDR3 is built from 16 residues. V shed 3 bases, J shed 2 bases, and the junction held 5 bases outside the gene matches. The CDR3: CASSFPLAGGTYEQYF. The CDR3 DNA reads TGTGCCAGCAGTTTCCCGCTAGCGGGAGGGACCTACGAGCAGTACTTC.

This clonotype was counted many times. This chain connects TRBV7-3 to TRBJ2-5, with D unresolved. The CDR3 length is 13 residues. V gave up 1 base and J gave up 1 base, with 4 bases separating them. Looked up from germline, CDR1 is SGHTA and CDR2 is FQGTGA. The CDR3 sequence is CASSLNSQETQYF. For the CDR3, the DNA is TGTGCCAGCAGCTTAAACAGCCAAGAGACCCAGTACTTC.

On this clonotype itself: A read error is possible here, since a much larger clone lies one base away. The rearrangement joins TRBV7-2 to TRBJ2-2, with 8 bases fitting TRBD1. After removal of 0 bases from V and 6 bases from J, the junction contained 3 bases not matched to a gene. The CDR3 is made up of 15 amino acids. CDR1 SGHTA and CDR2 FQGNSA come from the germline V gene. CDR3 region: CASSLAQGAAGELFF. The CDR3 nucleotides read TGTGCCAGCAGCTTAGCCCAGGGGGCGGCCGGGGAGCTGTTTTTT.

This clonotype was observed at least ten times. The CDR3 is CSVRRGSTEAFF. Written as DNA, the CDR3 is TGCAGCGTCCGTAGGGGATCCACTGAAGCTTTCTTT. This chain connects TRBV29-1 to TRBJ1-1, with D tentatively TRBD1 (5 bases). CDR1 SQVTM and CDR2 ANQGSEA come from the germline V gene. V lost 6 bases to trimming and J lost 4 bases, with 12 bases between them. The CDR3 totals 12 residues.

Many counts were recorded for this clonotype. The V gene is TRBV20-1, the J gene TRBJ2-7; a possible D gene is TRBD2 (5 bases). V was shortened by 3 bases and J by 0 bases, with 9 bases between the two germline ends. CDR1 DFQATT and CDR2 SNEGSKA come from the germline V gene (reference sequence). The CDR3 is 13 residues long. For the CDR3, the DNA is TGCAGTGCTAGGATGGGGAGCTCCTACGAGCAGTACTTC. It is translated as CSARMGSSYEQYF.

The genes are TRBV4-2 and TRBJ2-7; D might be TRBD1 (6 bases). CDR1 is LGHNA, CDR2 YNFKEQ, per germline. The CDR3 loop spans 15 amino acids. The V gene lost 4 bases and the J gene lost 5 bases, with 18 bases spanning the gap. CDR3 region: CASSPVGQGNDEQYF. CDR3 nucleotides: TGTGCCAGCAGCCCCGTGGGGCAGGGGAACGACGAGCAGTACTTC.

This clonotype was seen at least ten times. CDR3 residues: CASSLGQAPYEQYF. CDR3 DNA: TGTGCCAGCAGCTTAGGACAGGCCCCCTACGAGCAGTACTTC. The chain is built from TRBV7-9 and TRBJ2-7; possibly TRBD1 for D (6 bases). Germline V gene data show CDR1 as SEHNR and CDR2 as FQNEAQ (reference sequence). This CDR3 is 14 amino acids long. The germline V and J ends were trimmed by 1 base and 2 bases, with 9 bases remaining between them. The full variable domain, with the rest looked up from reference TRBV7-9 and TRBJ2-7, is DTGVSQNPRHKITKRGQNVTFRCDPISEHNRLYWYRQTLGQGPEFLTYFQNEAQLEKSRLLSDRFSAERPKGSFSTLEIQRTEQGDSAMYLCASSLGQAPYEQYFGPGTRLTVT.

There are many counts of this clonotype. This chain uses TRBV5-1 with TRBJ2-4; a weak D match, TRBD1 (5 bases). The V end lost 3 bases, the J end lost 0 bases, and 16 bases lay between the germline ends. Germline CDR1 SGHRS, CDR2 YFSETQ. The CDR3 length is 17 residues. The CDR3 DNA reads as TGCGCCAGCAGCTCAGCAGGGTGGGGTCTAGCCAAAAACATTCAGTACTTC. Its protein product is CASSSAGWGLAKNIQYF.

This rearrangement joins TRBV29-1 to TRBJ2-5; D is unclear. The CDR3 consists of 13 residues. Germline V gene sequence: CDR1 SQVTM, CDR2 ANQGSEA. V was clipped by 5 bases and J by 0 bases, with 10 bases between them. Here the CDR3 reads CSVSYPNQETQYF. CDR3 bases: TGCAGCGTTTCGTACCCCAACCAAGAGACCCAGTACTTC.

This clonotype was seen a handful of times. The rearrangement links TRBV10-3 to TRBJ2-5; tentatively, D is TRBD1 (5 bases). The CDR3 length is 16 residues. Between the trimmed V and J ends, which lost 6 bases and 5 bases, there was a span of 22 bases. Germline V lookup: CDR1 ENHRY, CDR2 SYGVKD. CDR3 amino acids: CAISPLPRQNHETQYF. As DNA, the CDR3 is TGTGCCATCAGCCCCCTGCCCCGACAGAATCACGAGACCCAGTACTTC.

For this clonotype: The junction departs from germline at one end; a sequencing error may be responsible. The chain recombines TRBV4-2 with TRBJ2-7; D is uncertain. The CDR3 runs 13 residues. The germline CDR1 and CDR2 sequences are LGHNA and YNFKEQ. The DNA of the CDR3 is TGTGCCAGCACCCAAAAGGACGGCTACGAGCAGTACTTC. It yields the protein CASTQKDGYEQYF.

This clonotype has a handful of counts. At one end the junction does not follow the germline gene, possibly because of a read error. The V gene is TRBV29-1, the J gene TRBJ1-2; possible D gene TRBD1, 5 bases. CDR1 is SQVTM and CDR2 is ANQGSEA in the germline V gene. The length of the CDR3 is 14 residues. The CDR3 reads CSVEILGDPHGYIF. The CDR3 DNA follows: TGCAGCGTTGAAATCTTAGGGGATCCTCATGGCTACATCTTC.

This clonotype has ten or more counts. CDR3 nucleotide sequence: TGTGCCAGCAGTTTTAGGAGTGAGGCGGGACAGGGACATTTT. Its translation is CASSFRSEAGQGHF. The genes are TRBV28 and TRBJ1-5; 9 bases line up with TRBD1. The CDR3 has 14 amino acids. The germline gives CDR1 MDHEN, CDR2 SYDVKM. V was pared by 3 bases and J by 16 bases, with 13 bases of the junction left unmatched. The variable domain in full, completed from reference TRBV28 and TRBJ1-5, reads DVKVTQSSRYLVKRTGEKVFLECVQDMDHENMFWYRQDPGLGLRLIYFSYDVKMKEKGDIPEGYSVSREKKERFSLILESASTNQTSMYLCASSFRSEAGQGHFGDGTRLSIL.

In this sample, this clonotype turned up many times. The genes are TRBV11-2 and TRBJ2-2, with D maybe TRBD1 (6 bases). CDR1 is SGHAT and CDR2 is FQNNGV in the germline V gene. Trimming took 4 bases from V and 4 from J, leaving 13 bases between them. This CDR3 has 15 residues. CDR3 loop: CASSSPGHRTGELFF. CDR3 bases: TGTGCCAGCAGCTCACCGGGACATCGCACCGGGGAGCTGTTTTTT.